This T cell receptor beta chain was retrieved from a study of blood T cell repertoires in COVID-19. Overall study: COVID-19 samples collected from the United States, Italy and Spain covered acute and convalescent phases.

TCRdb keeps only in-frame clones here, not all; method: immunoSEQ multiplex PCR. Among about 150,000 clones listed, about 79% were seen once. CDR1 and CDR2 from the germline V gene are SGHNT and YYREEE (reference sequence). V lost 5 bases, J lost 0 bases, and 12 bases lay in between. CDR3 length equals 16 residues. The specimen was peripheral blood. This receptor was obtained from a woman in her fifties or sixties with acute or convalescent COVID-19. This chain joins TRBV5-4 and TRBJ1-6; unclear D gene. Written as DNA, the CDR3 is TGTGCCAGCAGGACCGGGGAGAGCTCCTATAATTCACCCCTCCACTTT. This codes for CASRTGESSYNSPLHF.